The next 26 T cell receptor beta chains were all read from a single sample in a study of blood T cell repertoires in COVID-19 (dated by TCRdb to about 2020). Library method: the immunoSEQ multiplex PCR assay. Held by TCRdb, this immuneACCESS table contains in-frame sequences only and omits some clones. Under half of the omission traces to an unresolved V gene where checked; the cause of the rest is unknown. A total of 150,000 to 200,000 clones appear in this sample, around 85% of them only once. The ten biggest clones cover roughly 6% of the sample. Sequenced sample: PBMCs or T cells enriched from blood (not recorded which). These receptors all come from a man in his forties who had recovered from COVID-19.

This rearrangement joins TRBV5-6 to TRBJ2-1; 8 positions match TRBD2. The germline V gene has CDR1 SGHDT and CDR2 YYEEEE. CDR3 length: 15 amino acids. Trimming at V came to 3 bases and at J to 15 bases, leaving 17 bases not matched to a gene. CDR3 sequence reads: CASSSNYGGASKLFF. The CDR3 DNA reads TGTGCCAGCAGCTCTAATTACGGGGGGGCGTCTAAGTTGTTCTTC. Looking up the rest from reference TRBV5-6 and TRBJ2-1 gives the full variable domain: DAGVTQSPTHLIKTRGQQVTLRCSPKSGHDTVSWYQQALGQGPQFIFQYYEEEERQRGNFPDRFSGHQFPNYSSELNVNALLLGDSALYLCASSSNYGGASKLFFGPGTRLTVL.

The chain couples TRBV7-2 to TRBJ2-7; 7 bases agree with TRBD1. The CDR3 loop spans 16 amino acids. Per the germline V gene, CDR1 is SGHTA and CDR2 is FQGNSA. With V trimmed by 2 bases and J by 5 bases, 12 bases remained unmatched. CDR3 coding DNA: TGTGCCAGCAGCTTATGGGGACAGCGGATTCTCGACGAGCAGTACTTC. This translates into CASSLWGQRILDEQYF.

The chain links TRBV28 to TRBJ2-5, with 7 nucleotides matching TRBD2. The length of the CDR3 is 15 residues. The V gene end was trimmed by 4 bases and the J gene end by 5 bases; junction bases not matched to a gene: 10. Per germline, CDR1 MDHEN and CDR2 SYDVKM. CDR3 DNA: TGTGCCAGCAGTTGGGTGGGAGGGATTCGGGAGACCCAGTACTTC. It translates to CASSWVGGIRETQYF.

The chain recombines TRBV5-1 with TRBJ2-7, with D maybe TRBD2 (5 bases). V was trimmed by 2 bases and J by 1 base, leaving 13 bases between them. CDR3 length: 15 residues. Germline CDR1 SGHRS, CDR2 YFSETQ. Here the CDR3 DNA reads TGCGCCAGCAGCTTACTGGACGGGATATCCTACGAGCAGTACTTC. This encodes CASSLLDGISYEQYF.

This clone was counted a few times. V and J are TRBV18 and TRBJ2-3; 11 nucleotides line up with TRBD1. The CDR3 runs to 17 residues. In germline, CDR1 is KGHSH, CDR2 LQKENI. V lost 6 bases to trimming and J lost 9 bases; unmatched junction nucleotides: 17. CDR3 DNA sequence: TGTGCCAGCTCTCGAATCCGGACAGGGGGCGGCAGGGTGACGCAGTATTTT. Protein product: CASSRIRTGGGRVTQYF.

The chain recombines TRBV12-3 or TRBV12-4 with TRBJ1-6, with no clear D. Between the trimmed V and J ends, which lost 6 bases and 7 bases, there was a span of 4 bases. The CDR3 has 11 residues. DNA of the CDR3: TGTGCCAGCAGCATCAATTCACCCCTCCACTTT. It translates to CASSINSPLHF.

V gene TRBV6-2 or TRBV6-3 combines with J gene TRBJ2-1; TRBD2 is a possible D gene (5 bases). V dropped 0 bases and J dropped 9 bases, with 12 bases sitting between them. The CDR3 consists of 14 residues. In germline, CDR1 is MNHEY, CDR2 SVGEGT. The DNA of the CDR3 is TGTGCCAGCAGTTACTCGCCGGGGAATGGTGAGCAGTTCTTC. Translating gives CASSYSPGNGEQFF.

The chain employs TRBV18 and TRBJ2-2; weak D call: TRBD1 (5 bases). The length of the CDR3 is 15 residues. CDR1 and CDR2 (germline): KGHSH, LQKENI. The V and J ends lost 3 bases and 1 base respectively, with 9 bases between them. CDR3 residues: CASSPRQGNTGELFF. CDR3 bases: TGTGCCAGCTCACCTCGGCAGGGGAACACCGGGGAGCTGTTTTTT.

The chain carries TRBV5-1 and TRBJ2-1; tentatively, D is TRBD2 (5 bases). V lost 0 bases to trimming and J lost 0 bases, with 7 bases between them. Per germline, CDR1 SGHRS and CDR2 YFSETQ. CDR3 length: 15 amino acids. CDR3 coding DNA: TGCGCCAGCAGCTTGGCCGGGGACTCCTACAATGAGCAGTTCTTC. Translation gives CASSLAGDSYNEQFF.

The J gene is TRBJ1-2, the V gene TRBV27; D possibly corresponds to TRBD1 (6 bases). In germline, CDR1 is MNHEY, CDR2 SMNVEV (reference sequence). This CDR3 comprises 17 residues. Trimming stripped 6 bases from V and 0 bases from J, with 20 bases between. CDR3 region: CASRFDASSGANYGYTF. Here the CDR3 DNA reads TGTGCCAGCAGGTTCGACGCCTCATCAGGGGCTAACTATGGCTACACCTTC.

The rearrangement joins TRBV19 to TRBJ2-7; tentative D call: TRBD2 (5 bases). The CDR3 is made up of 15 amino acids. The ends were cut back, 0 bases at V and 3 bases at J, with 12 bases in the middle. Germline CDR1 is LNHDA and CDR2 is SQIVND (reference sequence). The CDR3 protein is CASSIDSGMSYEQYF. The CDR3 bases are TGTGCCAGTAGTATAGACAGCGGAATGAGCTACGAGCAGTACTTC.

The chain employs TRBV19 and TRBJ2-1; a weak D match, TRBD1 (5 bases). CDR1 is LNHDA, CDR2 SQIVND, per germline (reference sequence). The CDR3 extends over 15 amino acids. V was shortened by 6 bases and J by 8 bases, with 20 bases between the two germline ends. CDR3 sequence (DNA): TGTGCCAGTAGCCAAGGGGCAGAAATCCGAGATGAGCAGTTCTTC. Its protein is CASSQGAEIRDEQFF.

The genes are TRBV14 and TRBJ1-2, with TRBD1 matching 7 bases. The CDR3 runs 13 residues. Germline V gene data show CDR1 as SGHDN and CDR2 as FVKESK. J lost 11 bases, V lost 3 bases, and 9 bases had no gene match. The CDR3 sequence is CASSQSQGLTYTF. In DNA form, the CDR3 reads TGTGCCAGCAGCCAGTCACAGGGGCTCACTTACACCTTC.

The J gene is TRBJ1-6, the V gene TRBV24-1, with D uncertain. The CDR3 totals 17 residues. V lost 9 bases to trimming and J lost 1 base, with 18 bases between them. The germline gives CDR1 KGHDR, CDR2 SFDVKD. CDR3 region: CATRRERFESYNSPLHF. In nucleotides, the CDR3 is TGTGCCACCCGAAGGGAGCGGTTTGAGTCCTATAATTCACCCCTCCACTTT.

The V call is TRBV19, the J call TRBJ1-6; a weak D match, TRBD1 (5 bases). The CDR3 extends over 15 amino acids. The germline CDR1 and CDR2 sequences are LNHDA and SQIVND (reference sequence). V lost 5 bases and J lost 7, with 15 bases in between. The CDR3 is CASSPREVANSPLHF. As DNA, the CDR3 is TGTGCCAGTAGTCCCAGGGAGGTAGCGAATTCACCCCTCCACTTT.

This chain links TRBV5-1 with TRBJ1-1; D uncertain. Germline CDR1 SGHRS, CDR2 YFSETQ. CDR3 length: 12 residues. V was shortened by 1 base and J by 5 bases, with 6 bases between the two germline ends. DNA of the CDR3: TGCGCCAGCAGCTTGACGGAGACTGAAGCTTTCTTT. Translated, it gives CASSLTETEAFF.

This chain connects TRBV20-1 to TRBJ2-7; perhaps TRBD2 as D (6 bases). Trimming pared 3 bases from V and 2 bases from J, leaving 14 bases between. The CDR3 runs to 14 residues. The germline V gene encodes CDR1 DFQATT and CDR2 SNEGSKA (reference sequence). The DNA for the CDR3 is TGCAGTGCTAGTGATGGTAGCGGAGCCTACGAGCAGTACTTC. Protein product: CSASDGSGAYEQYF.

Here the CDR3 DNA reads TGTGCCAGCAGCCAACAGGGATTGGACTACGAGCAGTACTTC. Residues: CASSQQGLDYEQYF. The chain is built from TRBV11-1 and TRBJ2-7, with D possibly TRBD1 on 6 matching bases. Germline CDR1 is SGHAT and CDR2 is FQDESV (reference sequence). CDR3 size: 14 residues. V lost 5 bases and J lost 3, with 14 bases in between.

The chain has TRBV29-1 and TRBJ1-1; no clear D. Germline V gives CDR1 SQVTM, CDR2 ANQGSEA. The V gene lost 6 bases and the J gene lost 3 bases, with 11 bases spanning the gap. CDR3 size: 12 residues. DNA of the CDR3: TGCAGCGTCCACCGGGGTTACACTGAAGCTTTCTTT. This codes for CSVHRGYTEAFF.

CDR3 loop: CASSEGRTGSDGYTF. In nucleotides, the CDR3 is TGCGCCAGCAGCGAAGGGAGGACAGGGTCAGATGGCTACACCTTC. This chain uses TRBV5-1 with TRBJ1-2; 8 bases fit TRBD1. CDR3 length: 15 residues. The ends lost 4 bases at V and 6 bases at J; junction bases unmatched: 11. Germline V gives CDR1 SGHRS, CDR2 YFSETQ.

The chain uses TRBV6-5 and TRBJ1-1, with 7 bases identical to TRBD1. This CDR3 is built from 13 residues. The germline CDR1 and CDR2 sequences are MNHEY and SVGAGI. V was pared by 6 bases and J by 5 bases, with 6 bases of the junction left unmatched. The CDR3 DNA sequence: TGTGCCAGCAGGGGCACAGGGGAAACTGAAGCTTTCTTT. It translates to CASRGTGETEAFF.

The chain combines TRBV5-1 with TRBJ1-6; D is uncertain. The ends were cut back, 2 bases at V and 8 bases at J, with 11 bases in the middle. In germline, CDR1 is SGHRS, CDR2 YFSETQ. CDR3 size: 14 residues. The CDR3 spells CASSFEGTDSPLHF. The DNA for the CDR3 is TGCGCCAGCAGCTTTGAGGGAACCGATTCACCCCTCCACTTT.

At least ten counts were recorded for this clone. The genes are TRBV24-1 and TRBJ1-5, with D possibly TRBD1 on 5 matching bases. The V end was cut by 8 bases, the J end by 0 bases, with 19 bases between. The CDR3 loop spans 17 amino acids. CDR1 and CDR2 from the germline V gene are KGHDR and SFDVKD. CDR3 sequence reads: CATKGEDGTYSNQPQHF. The CDR3 DNA sequence: TGTGCCACCAAAGGGGAGGATGGGACTTATAGCAATCAGCCCCAGCATTTT.

This chain links TRBV6-4 with TRBJ2-1; D is possibly TRBD2 (5 bases). V lost 4 bases, J lost 4 bases, and 17 bases lay in between. Germline loops: CDR1 MRHNA, CDR2 SNTAGT. CDR3 length: 16 residues. This CDR3 reads CASSVSGSTIYNEQFF. CDR3 DNA: TGTGCCAGCAGTGTTTCGGGGTCCACGATTTACAATGAGCAGTTCTTC.

The genes are TRBV5-4 and TRBJ1-1; 9 bases map to TRBD1. The V gene end was trimmed by 4 bases and the J gene end by 0 bases; junction bases not matched to a gene: 10. Germline loops: CDR1 SGHNT, CDR2 YYREEE (reference sequence). The CDR3 consists of 17 residues. This chain's CDR3 is CASSEPGTGMMNTEAFF. In DNA form, the CDR3 reads TGTGCCAGCAGCGAACCCGGGACAGGGATGATGAACACTGAAGCTTTCTTT.

This chain uses TRBV30 with TRBJ1-4; maybe TRBD1 (6 bases). Trimming took off 2 bases at V and 7 bases at J, with 14 bases between the two ends. The germline V gene encodes CDR1 GTSNPN and CDR2 SVGIG (reference sequence). This CDR3 is built from 14 residues. CDR3 bases: TGTGCCTGGAGTTGGGGAACAGGGTCTGAAAAACTGTTTTTT. Protein sequence: CAWSWGTGSEKLFF.